One and the same sample provided the 3 T cell receptor beta chains below, sequenced in a study of CD8+ T cells in alopecia areata. Investigators isolated RNA and reverse transcribed it into cDNA to act as the sequencing template. Clones were read by immunoSEQ multiplex PCR, and TCRdb kept only the in-frame ones, dropping some. Found here are about 190,000 clones, more than 55% of them singletons; the top ten hold roughly 0.67%. Stated treatment: oral pan-JAK inhibitor, 5-10 mg twice daily. This material consisted of CD4+ T cells sorted from blood, taken at week 4, from a patient treated with tofacitinib. The receptors shown here come from a human donor with alopecia areata.

V and J are TRBV15 and TRBJ2-3, with 7 bases matching TRBD2. This CDR3 is 15 amino acids long. Germline trimming cut 6 bases from V and 2 bases from J; bases unmatched to any gene: 8. Per germline, CDR1 LNHNV and CDR2 YYDKDF (reference sequence). CDR3 nucleotides: TGTGCCACCAGAGGGTCTAGCGGACCCACAGATACGCAGTATTTT. Its translation is CATRGSSGPTDTQYF.

This clone was seen more than once but under ten times. This chain links TRBV29-1 with TRBJ2-1, with 12 nucleotides matching TRBD2. The CDR3 has 13 amino acids. Germline lookup yields CDR1 SQVTM and CDR2 ANQGSEA. Unmatched junction bases numbered 5, after V lost 7 bases and J lost 7 bases. The CDR3 spells CSATSGRWNEQFF. The CDR3 DNA reads as TGCAGCGCTACTAGCGGGAGGTGGAATGAGCAGTTCTTC.

This clone was counted between two and nine times. V gene TRBV30 combines with J gene TRBJ2-3; the match to TRBD2 covers 9 bases. Germline values: CDR1 GTSNPN, CDR2 SVGIG (reference sequence). With 1 base clipped from V and 4 bases from J, the junction kept 3 bases outside the gene matches. CDR3 size: 14 residues. CDR3 amino acids: CAWSGAGGADTQYF. Here the CDR3 DNA reads TGTGCCTGGAGTGGAGCGGGAGGAGCAGATACGCAGTATTTT. The full variable domain, its missing parts supplied by reference TRBV30 and TRBJ2-3, is SQTIHQWPATLVQPVGSPLSLECTVEGTSNPNLYWYRQAAGRGLQLLFYSVGIGQISSEVPQNLSASRPQDRQFILSSKKLLLSDSGFYLCAWSGAGGADTQYFGPGTRLTVL.